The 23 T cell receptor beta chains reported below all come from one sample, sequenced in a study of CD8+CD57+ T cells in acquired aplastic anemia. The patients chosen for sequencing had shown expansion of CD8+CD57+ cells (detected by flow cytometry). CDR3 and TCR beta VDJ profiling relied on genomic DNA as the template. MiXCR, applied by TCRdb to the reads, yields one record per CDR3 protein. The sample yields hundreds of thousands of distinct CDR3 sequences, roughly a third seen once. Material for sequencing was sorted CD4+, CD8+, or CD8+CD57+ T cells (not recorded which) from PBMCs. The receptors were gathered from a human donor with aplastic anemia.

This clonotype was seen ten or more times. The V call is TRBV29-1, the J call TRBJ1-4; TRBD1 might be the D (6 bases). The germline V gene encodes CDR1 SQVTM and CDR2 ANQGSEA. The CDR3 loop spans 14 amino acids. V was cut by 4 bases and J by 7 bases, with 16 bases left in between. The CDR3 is CSVVFRGDSEKLFF. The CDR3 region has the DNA TGCAGCGTTGTGTTCAGGGGTGATAGTGAAAAACTGTTTTTT.

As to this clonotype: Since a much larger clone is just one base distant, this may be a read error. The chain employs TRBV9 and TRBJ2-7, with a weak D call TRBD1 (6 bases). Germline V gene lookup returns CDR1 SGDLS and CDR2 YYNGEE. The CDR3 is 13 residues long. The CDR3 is CACSQVRGGEQYF. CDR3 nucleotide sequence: TGTGCCTGCAGCCAAGTCAGGGGTGGGGAGCAGTACTTC.

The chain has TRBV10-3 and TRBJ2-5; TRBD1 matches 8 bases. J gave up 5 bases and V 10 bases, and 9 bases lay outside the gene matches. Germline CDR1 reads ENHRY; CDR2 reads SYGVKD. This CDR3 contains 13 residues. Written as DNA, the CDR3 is TGTGCCAGCAGGATACAGGGGGTTGAGACCCAGTACTTC. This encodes CASRIQGVETQYF.

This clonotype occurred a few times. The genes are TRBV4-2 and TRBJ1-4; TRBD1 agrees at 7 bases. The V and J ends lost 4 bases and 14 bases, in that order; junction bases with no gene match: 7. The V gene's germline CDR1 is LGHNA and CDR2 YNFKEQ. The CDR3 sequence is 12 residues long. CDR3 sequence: CASSPTTGLLFF. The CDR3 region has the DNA TGTGCCAGCAGCCCGACGACAGGGCTCCTGTTTTTT.

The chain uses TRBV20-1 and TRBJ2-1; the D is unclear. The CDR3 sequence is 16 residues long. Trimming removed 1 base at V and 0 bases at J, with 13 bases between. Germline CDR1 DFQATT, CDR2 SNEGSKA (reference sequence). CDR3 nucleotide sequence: TGCAGTGCTAGAGCCGGCGGAGCCTCCTCCTACAATGAGCAGTTCTTC. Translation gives CSARAGGASSYNEQFF.

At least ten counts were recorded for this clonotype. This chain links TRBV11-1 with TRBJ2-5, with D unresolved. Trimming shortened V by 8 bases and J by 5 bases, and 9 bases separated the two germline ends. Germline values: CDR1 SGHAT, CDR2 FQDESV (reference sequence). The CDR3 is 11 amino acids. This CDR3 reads CASGTTETQYF. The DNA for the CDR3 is TGTGCCAGCGGTACCACTGAGACCCAGTACTTC.

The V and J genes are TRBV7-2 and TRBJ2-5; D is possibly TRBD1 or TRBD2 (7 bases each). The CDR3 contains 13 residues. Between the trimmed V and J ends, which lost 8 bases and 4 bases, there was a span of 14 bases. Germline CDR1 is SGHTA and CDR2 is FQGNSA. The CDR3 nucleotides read TGTGCCAGCCAAGGGAGGGGGCCAGAGACCCAGTACTTC. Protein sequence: CASQGRGPETQYF.

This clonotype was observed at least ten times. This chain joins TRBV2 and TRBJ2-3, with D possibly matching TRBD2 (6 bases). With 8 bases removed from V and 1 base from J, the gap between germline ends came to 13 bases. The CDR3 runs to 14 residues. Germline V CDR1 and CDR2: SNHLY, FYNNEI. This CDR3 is CASERERGTDTQYF. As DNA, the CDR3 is TGTGCCAGCGAACGGGAGAGAGGCACAGATACGCAGTATTTT. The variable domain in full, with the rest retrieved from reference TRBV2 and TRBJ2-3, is EPEVTQTPSHQVTQMGQEVILRCVPISNHLYFYWYRQILGQKVEFLVSFYNNEISEKSEIFDDQFSVERPDGSNFTLKIRSTKLEDSAMYFCASERERGTDTQYFGPGTRLTVL.

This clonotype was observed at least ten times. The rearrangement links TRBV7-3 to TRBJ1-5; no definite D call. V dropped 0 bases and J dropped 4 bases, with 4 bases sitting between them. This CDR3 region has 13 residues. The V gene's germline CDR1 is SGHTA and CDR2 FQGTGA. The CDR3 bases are TGTGCCAGCAGCTTAACGATAAATCAGCCCCAGCATTTT. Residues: CASSLTINQPQHF.

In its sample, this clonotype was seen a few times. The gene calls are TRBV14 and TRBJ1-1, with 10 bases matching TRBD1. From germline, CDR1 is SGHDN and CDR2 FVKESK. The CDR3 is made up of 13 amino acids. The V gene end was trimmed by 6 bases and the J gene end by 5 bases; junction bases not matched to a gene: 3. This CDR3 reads CASRRTGGTEAFF. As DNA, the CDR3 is TGTGCCAGCAGACGGACAGGGGGAACTGAAGCTTTCTTT. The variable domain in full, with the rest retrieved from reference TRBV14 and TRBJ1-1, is EAGVTQFPSHSVIEKGQTVTLRCDPISGHDNLYWYRRVMGKEIKFLLHFVKESKQDESGMPNNRFLAERTGGTYSTLKVQPAELEDSGVYFCASRRTGGTEAFFGQGTRLTVV.

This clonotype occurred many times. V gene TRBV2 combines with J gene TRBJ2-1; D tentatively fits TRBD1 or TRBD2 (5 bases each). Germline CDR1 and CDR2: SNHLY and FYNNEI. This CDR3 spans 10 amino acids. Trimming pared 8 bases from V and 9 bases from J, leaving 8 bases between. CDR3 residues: CASQRGEQFF. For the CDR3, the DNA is TGTGCCAGCCAGAGGGGTGAGCAGTTCTTC.

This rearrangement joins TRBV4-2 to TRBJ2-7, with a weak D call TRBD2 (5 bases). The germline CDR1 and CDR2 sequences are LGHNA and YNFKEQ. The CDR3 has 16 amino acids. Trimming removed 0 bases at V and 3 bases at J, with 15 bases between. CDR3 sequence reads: CASSQDLGGLLYEQYF. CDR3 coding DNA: TGTGCCAGCAGCCAAGATCTAGGCGGGCTTCTCTACGAGCAGTACTTC.

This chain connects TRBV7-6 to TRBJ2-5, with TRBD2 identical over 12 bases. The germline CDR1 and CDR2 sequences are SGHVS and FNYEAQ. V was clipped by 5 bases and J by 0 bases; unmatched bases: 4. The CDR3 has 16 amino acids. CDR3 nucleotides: TGTGCCAGCAGCAAAGGACTAGCGGGGTACCAAGAGACCCAGTACTTC. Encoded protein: CASSKGLAGYQETQYF.

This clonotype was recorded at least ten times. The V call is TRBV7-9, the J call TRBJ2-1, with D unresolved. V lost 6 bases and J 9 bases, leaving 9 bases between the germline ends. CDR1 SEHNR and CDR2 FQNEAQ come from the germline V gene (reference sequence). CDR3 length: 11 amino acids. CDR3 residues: CASRNASEQFF. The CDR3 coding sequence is TGTGCCAGCAGAAACGCCTCTGAGCAGTTCTTC. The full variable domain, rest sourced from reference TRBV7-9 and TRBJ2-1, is DTGVSQNPRHKITKRGQNVTFRCDPISEHNRLYWYRQTLGQGPEFLTYFQNEAQLEKSRLLSDRFSAERPKGSFSTLEIQRTEQGDSAMYLCASRNASEQFFGPGTRLTVL.

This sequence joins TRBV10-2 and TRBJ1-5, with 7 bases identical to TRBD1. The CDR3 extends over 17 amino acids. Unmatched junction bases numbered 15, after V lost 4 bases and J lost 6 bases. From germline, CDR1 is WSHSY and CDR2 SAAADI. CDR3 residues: CASSGDREGSVGQPQHF. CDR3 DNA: TGCGCCAGCAGTGGAGACAGGGAAGGGAGTGTCGGTCAGCCCCAGCATTTT.

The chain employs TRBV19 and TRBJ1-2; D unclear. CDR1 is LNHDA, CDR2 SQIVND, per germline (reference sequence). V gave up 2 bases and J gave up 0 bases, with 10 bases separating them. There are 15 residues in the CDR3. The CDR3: CASSIFLCANYGYTF. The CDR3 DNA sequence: TGTGCCAGTAGTATATTCTTATGTGCTAACTATGGCTACACCTTC.

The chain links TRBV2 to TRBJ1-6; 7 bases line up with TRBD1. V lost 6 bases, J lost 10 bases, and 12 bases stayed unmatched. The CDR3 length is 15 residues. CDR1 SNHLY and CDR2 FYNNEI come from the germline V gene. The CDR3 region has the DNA TGTGCCAGCAGCCCACTACAGGGGACTAGATCACCCCTCCACTTT. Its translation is CASSPLQGTRSPLHF.

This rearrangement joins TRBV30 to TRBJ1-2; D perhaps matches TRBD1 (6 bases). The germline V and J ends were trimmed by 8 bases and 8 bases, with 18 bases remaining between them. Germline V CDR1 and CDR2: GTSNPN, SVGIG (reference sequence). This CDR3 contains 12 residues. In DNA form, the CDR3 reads TGTGCCGTGGATTGGGGGGCCGGCGGCTACACCTTC. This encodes CAVDWGAGGYTF.

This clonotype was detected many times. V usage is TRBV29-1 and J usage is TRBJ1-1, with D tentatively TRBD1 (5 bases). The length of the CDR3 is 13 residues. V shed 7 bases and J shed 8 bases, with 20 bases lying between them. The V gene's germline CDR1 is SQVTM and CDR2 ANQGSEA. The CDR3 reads CSASLGHTSEAFF. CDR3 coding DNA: TGCAGCGCAAGCCTTGGACATACTAGCGAAGCTTTCTTT.

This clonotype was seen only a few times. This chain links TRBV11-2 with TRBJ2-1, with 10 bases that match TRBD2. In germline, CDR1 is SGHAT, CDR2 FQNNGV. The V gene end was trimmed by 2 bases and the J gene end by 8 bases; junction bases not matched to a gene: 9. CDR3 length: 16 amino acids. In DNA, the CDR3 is TGTGCCAGCAGCTTAACATCGAGCGGGAGGGCCGATGAGCAGTTCTTC. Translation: CASSLTSSGRADEQFF.

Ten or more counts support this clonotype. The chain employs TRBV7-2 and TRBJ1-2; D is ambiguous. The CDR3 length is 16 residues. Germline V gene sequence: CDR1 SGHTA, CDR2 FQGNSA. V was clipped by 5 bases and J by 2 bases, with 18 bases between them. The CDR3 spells CASSPRLGLPNYGYTF. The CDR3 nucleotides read TGTGCCAGCAGCCCACGGCTGGGCTTGCCCAACTATGGCTACACCTTC.

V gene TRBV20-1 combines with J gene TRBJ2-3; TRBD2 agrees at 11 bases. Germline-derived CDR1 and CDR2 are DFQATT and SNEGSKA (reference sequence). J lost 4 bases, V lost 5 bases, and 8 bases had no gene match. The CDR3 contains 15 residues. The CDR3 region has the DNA TGCAGTGCTGACACTAGCGGGAGAATCGCAGATACGCAGTATTTT. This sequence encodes CSADTSGRIADTQYF.

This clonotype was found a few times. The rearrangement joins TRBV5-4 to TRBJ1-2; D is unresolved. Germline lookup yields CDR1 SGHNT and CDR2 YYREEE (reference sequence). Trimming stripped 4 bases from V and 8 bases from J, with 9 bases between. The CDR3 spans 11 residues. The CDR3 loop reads CASSTISGYTF. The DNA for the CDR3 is TGTGCCAGCAGCACTATCAGCGGCTACACCTTC.